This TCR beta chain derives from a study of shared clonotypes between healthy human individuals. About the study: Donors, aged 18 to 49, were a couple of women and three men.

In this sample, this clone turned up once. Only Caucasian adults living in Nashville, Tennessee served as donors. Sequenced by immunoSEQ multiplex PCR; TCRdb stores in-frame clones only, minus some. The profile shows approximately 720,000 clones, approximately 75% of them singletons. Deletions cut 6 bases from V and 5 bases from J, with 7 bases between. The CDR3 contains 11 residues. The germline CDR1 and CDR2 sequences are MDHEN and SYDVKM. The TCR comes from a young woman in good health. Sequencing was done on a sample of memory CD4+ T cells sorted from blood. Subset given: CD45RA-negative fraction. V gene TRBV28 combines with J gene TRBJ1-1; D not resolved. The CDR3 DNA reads TGTGCCAGCAGGGTATGGACTGAAGCTTTCTTT. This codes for CASRVWTEAFF.